The rows below give T cell receptor beta chains drawn from one sample of a study of T-cell memory formation after mild COVID-19. Using its own MiXCR run on the 5' RACE reads, TCRdb lists one record per CDR3 protein. The data show approximately 260,000 distinct CDR3 sequences, around 17% seen once. Specimen: PBMCs or a T cell subset sorted from them (not recorded which). These TCRs come from a man between 18 and 29 years old who had mild COVID-19 (a few samples of this study predate the infection). Cell type and time point are not known. CDR3s include the opening cysteine and the closing phenylalanine or tryptophan.

12,TRBV4-2,CASSQDTGEAFF
14,TRBV20-1,CSAGSGGLSYEQYF
15,TRBV6-5,CASSYSGTGVYGYTF
13,TRBV5-1,CASSLDYGNRQYF
15,TRBV9,CASSARQGTANVLTF
15,TRBV7-2,CASSPRAQPYEKLFF
15,TRBV7-9,CASSRKRGVYNEQFF
14,TRBV4-2,CASSPFGVEAGYTF
13,TRBV4-3,CASSQAENQPQHF
12,TRBV14,CASSREDLGAFF
13,TRBV10-3,CATVNTGRANAFF
13,TRBV7-2,CAESTGNYNEQFF
15,TRBV7-9,CASSGRDQGGETQYF
13,TRBV19,CASRYQGWTEAFF
13,TRBV6-5,CASSYGRGYGYTF
13,TRBV11-2,CASVETAAYEQYF
15,TRBV24-1,CATSDPKLMSDTQYF
14,TRBV4-3,CASSQVVSSYEQYF
14,TRBV3-1,CASRKGEVDEKLFF
15,TRBV7-2,CASSLQNSYNSPLHF
15,TRBV11-2,CASSRSGPQGTEAFF
15,TRBV6-2/TRBV6-3,CASSYPGRTQETQYF
16,TRBV12-3/TRBV12-4,CASTWATPTVGETQYF
12,TRBV4-1,CASSHLNTEAFF
15,TRBV4-1,CASSQIGSGNTEAFF
16,TRBV6-2/TRBV6-3,CASSYSWGQGAYEQFF
17,TRBV7-2,CASSLPSGGTPEETQYF
15,TRBV7-9,CASSLGLGLNNEQFF
16,TRBV7-2,CASSKGGSGSYNEQFF
13,TRBV7-2,CASSPPSIHEQYF
12,TRBV12-3/TRBV12-4,CASTGLFAEAFF
15,TRBV21-1,CASAIHLGTQETQYF
17,TRBV29-1,CSVREEEGLGYQETQYF
13,TRBV4-3,CASSQVEWTEAFF
16,TRBV6-5,CASSKQGASGANVLTF
14,TRBV6-5,CASSYSSRGYEQYF
15,TRBV7-8,CASSGRETSYNEQFF
14,TRBV5-1,CASNPGLQEETQYF